One and the same sample provided the 17 T cell receptor beta chains below, sequenced in a study of blood T cell repertoires in COVID-19. Sequenced by immunoSEQ multiplex PCR; TCRdb stores in-frame clones only, minus some. In the table there are approximately 70,000 clones, 87% of which are singletons. Sequencing was carried out using peripheral blood. The receptor set was obtained from a woman aged 50 to 60 with acute or convalescent COVID-19.

The chain combines TRBV29-1 with TRBJ2-1; weak D call: TRBD2 (6 bases). This CDR3 spans 12 amino acids. Trimming left V 3 bases short and J 10 bases short, with 13 bases between. In germline, CDR1 is SQVTM, CDR2 ANQGSEA. The CDR3 loop reads CSVDLLAREQFF. The CDR3 DNA follows: TGCAGCGTTGACCTACTAGCCAGGGAGCAGTTCTTC.

The rearrangement links TRBV7-8 to TRBJ2-7; D gene ambiguous. Germline V CDR1 and CDR2: SGHVS, FQNEAQ. Trimming removed 1 base from V and 5 bases from J, with 6 bases in between. This CDR3 comprises 12 residues. The DNA for the CDR3 is TGTGCCAGCAGCTTAGGAGCTAACGAGCAGTACTTC. Its protein product is CASSLGANEQYF.

The chain employs TRBV5-1 and TRBJ2-5, with a possible D match to TRBD1 (6 bases). This CDR3 contains 14 residues. The V end was cut by 2 bases, the J end by 0 bases, with 8 bases between. Germline V CDR1 and CDR2: SGHRS, YFSETQ. CDR3 protein: CASSLGGYQETQYF. As DNA, the CDR3 is TGCGCCAGCAGCTTAGGGGGATACCAAGAGACCCAGTACTTC.

The rearrangement uses TRBV20-1 and TRBJ2-7; 7 bases match TRBD1. Germline V gene lookup returns CDR1 DFQATT and CDR2 SNEGSKA (reference sequence). The CDR3 consists of 14 residues. V shed 3 bases and J 7 bases; nucleotides not matched to a gene: 12. The chain's CDR3 is CSASPTGLDWEQYF. CDR3 DNA: TGCAGTGCTAGTCCGACAGGGCTTGATTGGGAGCAGTACTTC.

The CDR3 protein is CATSRFGQNGYTF. The CDR3 DNA sequence: TGTGCCACCAGCAGATTTGGACAGAATGGCTACACCTTC. The chain links TRBV15 to TRBJ1-2; D might be TRBD1 (6 bases). Trimming cost V 2 bases and J 6 bases, with 10 bases left between them. The CDR3 has 13 amino acids. From germline, CDR1 is LNHNV and CDR2 YYDKDF (reference sequence).

This chain uses TRBV7-3 with TRBJ2-2, with TRBD1 matching 7 bases. This CDR3 contains 14 residues. Germline values: CDR1 SGHTA, CDR2 FQGTGA. V shed 8 bases and J 7 bases; nucleotides not matched to a gene: 10. CDR3 region: CASGPGGRGGELFF. The CDR3 nucleotides read TGTGCCAGCGGGCCAGGGGGAAGGGGCGGGGAGCTGTTTTTT.

This clone appeared a few times. The J gene is TRBJ1-6, the V gene TRBV18; 9 nucleotides match TRBD1. The V and J ends lost 6 bases and 7 bases, in that order; junction bases with no gene match: 7. CDR1 KGHSH and CDR2 LQKENI come from the germline V gene. The CDR3 totals 15 residues. CDR3 residues: CASSTRTGDNSPLHF. The CDR3 nucleotides read TGTGCCAGCTCCACCAGGACAGGGGACAATTCACCCCTCCACTTT.

The gene calls are TRBV19 and TRBJ2-3, with TRBD2 matching 10 bases. Trimming cost V 6 bases and J 1 base; bases outside gene matches: 16. Germline CDR1 is LNHDA and CDR2 is SQIVND (reference sequence). The CDR3 is 19 residues long. Written as DNA, the CDR3 is TGTGCCAGTAGCACCGAACTAGCGGGGAGGGGTGGTGGCACAGATACGCAGTATTTT. As protein: CASSTELAGRGGGTDTQYF.

This chain uses TRBV2 with TRBJ1-2, with a weak D call TRBD1 (6 bases). The CDR3 is made up of 12 amino acids. The germline V and J ends were trimmed by 4 bases and 3 bases, with 6 bases remaining between them. CDR1 SNHLY and CDR2 FYNNEI come from the germline V gene. CDR3 sequence: CASSGTDYGYTF. CDR3 nucleotides: TGTGCCAGCAGTGGGACAGACTATGGCTACACCTTC. Full variable domain (missing parts from reference TRBV2 and TRBJ1-2): EPEVTQTPSHQVTQMGQEVILRCVPISNHLYFYWYRQILGQKVEFLVSFYNNEISEKSEIFDDQFSVERPDGSNFTLKIRSTKLEDSAMYFCASSGTDYGYTFGSGTRLTVV.

CDR3 sequence: CASSHRGTGAEKLFF. The CDR3 DNA reads as TGTGCCAGCAGTCATCGCGGGACAGGGGCTGAAAAACTGTTTTTT. The chain joins TRBV2 to TRBJ1-4; 10 bases line up with TRBD1. With 5 bases clipped from V and 7 bases from J, the junction kept 7 bases outside the gene matches. CDR1 and CDR2 (germline): SNHLY, FYNNEI. CDR3 length equals 15 residues.

This clone has more than one count but fewer than ten. The chain uses TRBV28 and TRBJ1-5, with D tentatively TRBD1 (6 bases). The CDR3 covers 14 residues. Germline CDR1 MDHEN, CDR2 SYDVKM. Trimming removed 7 bases from V and 7 bases from J, with 17 bases in between. The CDR3 is CASISGAPGQPQHF. In nucleotides, the CDR3 is TGTGCCAGCATCTCAGGGGCCCCGGGACAGCCCCAGCATTTT.

This chain links TRBV6-5 with TRBJ1-2, with D uncertain. This CDR3 is built from 16 residues. V gave up 0 bases and J gave up 3 bases, with 14 bases separating them. Looked up from germline, CDR1 is MNHEY and CDR2 is SVGAGI. CDR3 nucleotide sequence: TGTGCCAGCAGTTACTCGAATCAAGGAGCGTACTATGGCTACACCTTC. Translating gives CASSYSNQGAYYGYTF.

This chain joins TRBV18 and TRBJ1-2; 8 nucleotides line up with TRBD1. V shed 4 bases, J shed 7 bases, and the junction held 5 bases outside the gene matches. CDR1 and CDR2 from the germline V gene are KGHSH and LQKENI. The CDR3 totals 13 residues. The CDR3 spells CASSLRGLGGYTF. CDR3 sequence (DNA): TGTGCCAGCTCACTCAGGGGGCTTGGTGGCTACACCTTC.

This clone turned up a few times. The genes are TRBV6-5 and TRBJ2-3; D gene unclear. The CDR3 runs to 13 residues. The germline CDR1 and CDR2 sequences are MNHEY and SVGAGI. Trimming took off 6 bases at V and 1 base at J, with 8 bases between the two ends. The CDR3 DNA follows: TGTGCCAGCAGAGACACTGGCACAGATACGCAGTATTTT. Protein: CASRDTGTDTQYF.

CDR3 bases: TGTGCCAGCAGCGTACCTACTAGCGGGGGGGACGGCGGGGAGCTGTTTTTT. Protein: CASSVPTSGGDGGELFF. The chain has TRBV9 and TRBJ2-2, with TRBD2 matching 13 bases. This CDR3 comprises 17 residues. The junction had 7 bases not matched to a gene; V was cut back by 1 base and J by 7 bases. Germline CDR1 reads SGDLS; CDR2 reads YYNGEE. Looking up the rest from reference TRBV9 and TRBJ2-2 gives the full variable domain: DSGVTQTPKHLITATGQRVTLRCSPRSGDLSVYWYQQSLDQGLQFLIQYYNGEERAKGNILERFSAQQFPDLHSELNLSSLELGDSALYFCASSVPTSGGDGGELFFGEGSRLTVL.

The J gene is TRBJ1-5, the V gene TRBV12-3 or TRBV12-4, with 7 bases lining up with TRBD1. J gave up 6 bases and V 4 bases, and 3 bases lay outside the gene matches. This CDR3 spans 13 amino acids. This chain's CDR3 is CASSSQGRQPQHF. The CDR3 coding sequence is TGTGCCAGCAGTTCACAGGGGCGTCAGCCCCAGCATTTT.

V is TRBV15 and J is TRBJ1-5, with D unclear. V lost 1 base to trimming and J lost 3 bases, with 10 bases between them. The CDR3 length is 15 residues. Germline V gives CDR1 LNHNV, CDR2 YYDKDF (reference sequence). CDR3 sequence reads: CATSRGGSNNQPQHF. The CDR3 DNA reads as TGTGCCACCAGCAGAGGTGGCTCCAACAATCAGCCCCAGCATTTT.